This is a list of T cell receptor beta chains from one sample in a study of response to subunit inactivated influenza vaccine. TCRdb re-analysed the RT-PCR reads in MiXCR, keeping a single row per CDR3 protein. Here the sample spans some 520,000 distinct CDR3 sequences, about 15% being singletons. Sequences were derived from CD4+ T cells sorted from PBMCs, sampled roughly 24 months after vaccination. These receptors came from a man in his fifties or sixties who received an inactivated influenza vaccine. Both conserved end residues are part of each CDR3. The order of the fields is CDR3 DNA, CDR3 protein, V gene, CDR3 length, clone size, D gene, J gene. D genes are given only for firm matches. Expanded clones get a size class; other rows say once, few or many, or leave the size out.

DNA: TGTGCCAGCAGTTCCTTTATTAGCTCCTACGAGCAGTACTTC
CDR3: CASSSFISSYEQYF
V: TRBV27
length: 14
size: few
D: NA
J: TRBJ2-7

DNA: TGTGCCAGCAGCCATGTCATTGGGGCTGGCGGGGAGCTGTTTTTT
CDR3: CASSHVIGAGGELFF
V: TRBV6-1
length: 15
size: NA
D: NA
J: TRBJ2-2

DNA: TGTGCCAGCAGCCGGAAAGGGACCGAGCAGTACTTC
CDR3: CASSRKGTEQYF
V: TRBV7-9
length: 12
size: NA
D: NA
J: TRBJ2-7

DNA: TGCAGTGCCAGGACAGACAATGAGCAGTTCTTC
CDR3: CSARTDNEQFF
V: TRBV20-1
length: 11
size: few
D: NA
J: TRBJ2-1

DNA: TGCAGCGTCAGTGGGACTAGCGGGAACGAGCAGTACTTC
CDR3: CSVSGTSGNEQYF
V: TRBV29-1
length: 13
size: NA
D: TRBD2
J: TRBJ2-7

DNA: TGTGCCAGCCGCTCGGGGCCGGAGACCTACGAGCAGTACTTC
CDR3: CASRSGPETYEQYF
V: TRBV28
length: 14
size: NA
D: NA
J: TRBJ2-7

DNA: TGCAGTGCTAGAGATCGGCGCGGCCAAGAGACCCAGTACTTC
CDR3: CSARDRRGQETQYF
V: TRBV20-1
length: 14
size: few
D: NA
J: TRBJ2-5

DNA: TGTGCCAGCAGAGCTACAGGGGGTAGTTCCTACGAGCAGTACTTC
CDR3: CASRATGGSSYEQYF
V: TRBV28
length: 15
size: few
D: TRBD1
J: TRBJ2-7

DNA: TGCAGTGCTAGAGATGGCGGCGGGAGGGCCGGGCAGTACTTC
CDR3: CSARDGGGRAGQYF
V: TRBV20-1
length: 14
size: NA
D: TRBD2
J: TRBJ2-7

DNA: TGCAGTGCTAGAGGATCAGATAGCAATCAGCCCCAGCATTTT
CDR3: CSARGSDSNQPQHF
V: TRBV20-1
length: 14
size: NA
D: NA
J: TRBJ1-5

DNA: TGCAGTGCTAGGGGGCAGGTCTACGAGCAGTACTTC
CDR3: CSARGQVYEQYF
V: TRBV20-1
length: 12
size: NA
D: NA
J: TRBJ2-7

DNA: TGCGCCAGCAGTAGGGGTTTAACCGGGGAGCTGTTTTTT
CDR3: CASSRGLTGELFF
V: TRBV5-1
length: 13
size: NA
D: NA
J: TRBJ2-2

DNA: TGTGCCAGCAGCGTAGGGCAGGGGGGCTGCAATGAGCAGTTCTTC
CDR3: CASSVGQGGCNEQFF
V: TRBV9
length: 15
size: NA
D: NA
J: TRBJ2-1

DNA: TGCAGTGCCAAGAAACCGGGTTCCCAGTTCTTC
CDR3: CSAKKPGSQFF
V: TRBV20-1
length: 11
size: few
D: NA
J: TRBJ2-1

DNA: TGCGCCAGCAGCGCAGACAGGGAGTATGAGCAGTTCTTC
CDR3: CASSADREYEQFF
V: TRBV5-1
length: 13
size: NA
D: TRBD1
J: TRBJ2-1

DNA: TGTGCCAGCAGCGTAGCTGTAGGGGAGCAAGAGACCCAGTACTTC
CDR3: CASSVAVGEQETQYF
V: TRBV9
length: 15
size: few
D: NA
J: TRBJ2-5

DNA: TGTGCCAGCAGCGACCAACATCAGCCCCAGCATTTT
CDR3: CASSDQHQPQHF
V: TRBV7-2
length: 12
size: NA
D: NA
J: TRBJ1-5

DNA: TGTGCCAGTATCCCTCGGGGCAGGGGCACTGAAGCTTTCTTT
CDR3: CASIPRGRGTEAFF
V: TRBV19
length: 14
size: few
D: NA
J: TRBJ1-1

DNA: TGTGCCACCAGCAGAGATAGGGGGTACAACACCGGGGAGCTGTTTTTT
CDR3: CATSRDRGYNTGELFF
V: TRBV15
length: 16
size: many
D: NA
J: TRBJ2-2

DNA: TGTGCCAGCAGCCAAGATAGGGCGGCCAGTGGCTACACCTTC
CDR3: CASSQDRAASGYTF
V: TRBV3-1
length: 14
size: few
D: NA
J: TRBJ1-2

DNA: TGCAGCGTTGCTCGGGGACCCAACGAGCAGTACTTC
CDR3: CSVARGPNEQYF
V: TRBV29-1
length: 12
size: NA
D: NA
J: TRBJ2-7

DNA: TGCGCCAGCAGCATCAGGGGGCACAATTCACCCCTCCACTTT
CDR3: CASSIRGHNSPLHF
V: TRBV5-1
length: 14
size: few
D: TRBD1
J: TRBJ1-6

DNA: TGTGCCACAGGATCGGGGGGGTTGAAGACCCAGTACTTC
CDR3: CATGSGGLKTQYF
V: TRBV7-2
length: 13
size: few
D: TRBD2
J: TRBJ2-5